This T cell receptor beta chain is from a study of OX40 agonist ivuxolimab in advanced cancers. Study overall: The patients received agonistic anti-OX40 (CD134) antibody ivuxolimab. Patients receiving dose escalation had hepatocellular carcinoma, melanoma, renal cell or head and neck cancer. Findings and caveats of the study: Within 6 weeks, CD4+ and CD8+ blood T cells expanded clonally at 0.1 to 3.0 mg/kg.

Regarding this clone: Its target is not known.

Clones were read by immunoSEQ multiplex PCR, and TCRdb kept only the in-frame ones, dropping some. Of approximately 77,000 clones in the sample, approximately 92% were seen once. V lost 6 bases and J lost 7; bases outside the gene matches: 9. This CDR3 is 14 amino acids long. CDR1 is SGHTA and CDR2 is FQGNSA in the germline V gene. Patients with autoimmune history or systemic immunosuppression were excluded. This chain connects TRBV7-2 to TRBJ1-3, with TRBD1 matching over 7 bases. The input for sequencing was CD4+ or CD8+ T cells sorted from blood, taken in a trial of the OX40 agonist ivuxolimab. This sequence originates from an adult with an advanced solid tumor such as melanoma, head and neck, liver or kidney cancer. Written as DNA, the CDR3 is TGTGCCAGCAGGCTGGGACAGTTGGGCAACACCATATATTTT. Protein sequence: CASRLGQLGNTIYF.